The rows below give T cell receptor beta chains drawn from one sample of a study of identical twins. One entry per CDR3 protein results from TCRdb running MiXCR on the 5' RACE reads. Altogether about 1.7 million distinct CDR3 sequences are present, under 35% being singletons, with the ten largest covering over 0.25%. Sequenced input: cord blood. Source of these receptors: a newborn girl in good health. Each CDR3 is given with its conserved first and last residue. D genes are given only for firm matches. Clone size is stated in some rows and not others, as once, few, many or a class when expanded.

D: -; V: TRBV20-1; size: -; J: TRBJ2-1; DNA: TGCAGTGCTGTGGCCGGGCCCCAAGAGCAGTTCTTC; CDR3: CSAVAGPQEQFF
D: -; V: TRBV7-2; size: few; J: TRBJ2-1; DNA: TGTGCCAGCAGCCTGGGCATGAAGGTCCCCTACAATGAGCAGTTCTTC; CDR3: CASSLGMKVPYNEQFF
D: -; V: TRBV25-1; size: many; J: TRBJ2-7; DNA: TGTGCCAGCAGTGAAAACTACGAGCAGTACTTC; CDR3: CASSENYEQYF
D: -; V: TRBV5-1; size: many; J: TRBJ2-5; DNA: TGTGCCAGCAGCTTAGGTTCGGAGACCCAGTACTTC; CDR3: CASSLGSETQYF
D: TRBD1; V: TRBV10-3; size: few; J: TRBJ1-6; DNA: TGTGCCATCAGTCCCGGGACAGGTCCGGGCTCACCCCTCCACTTT; CDR3: CAISPGTGPGSPLHF
D: TRBD2; V: TRBV5-1; size: -; J: TRBJ2-1; DNA: TGCGCCAGCAGCTTCCCAAGACTAGCGGGAGCCTACAATGAGCAGTTCTTC; CDR3: CASSFPRLAGAYNEQFF
D: -; V: TRBV7-2; size: many; J: TRBJ1-6; DNA: TGTGCCAGCAGCTTACGCGGGCAGTCTAATTCACCCCTCCACTTT; CDR3: CASSLRGQSNSPLHF
D: -; V: TRBV20-1; size: -; J: TRBJ2-7; DNA: TGCAGTGCTAGAGCTGGGCTAGAGGGGACGTACTTC; CDR3: CSARAGLEGTYF
D: -; V: TRBV20-1; size: -; J: TRBJ2-1; DNA: TGCAGTGCGAGGGGAACTAAAAACAATGAGCAGTTATTC; CDR3: CSARGTKNNEQLF
D: -; V: TRBV28; size: -; J: TRBJ2-2; DNA: TGTGCCAGCAGTTTGGGGGCTCATAACACCGGGGAGCTGTTTTTT; CDR3: CASSLGAHNTGELFF
D: -; V: TRBV5-1; size: few; J: TRBJ2-7; DNA: TGCGCCAGCACCTCTAGGGGGGATGTAAACGAGCAGTACTTC; CDR3: CASTSRGDVNEQYF
D: TRBD2; V: TRBV12-3/TRBV12-4; size: few; J: TRBJ2-7; DNA: TGTGCCAGCAGTTTAACTAGCGCTCGCGAGCAGTACTTC; CDR3: CASSLTSAREQYF
D: -; V: TRBV11-2; size: -; J: TRBJ2-7; DNA: TGTGCCAGCAGCTCGCTAACAGGGCGCAATGAGCAGTACTTC; CDR3: CASSSLTGRNEQYF
D: -; V: TRBV5-1; size: -; J: TRBJ1-2; DNA: TGCGCCAGCAGCTTTGAGATCTTAAATGGCTACACCTTC; CDR3: CASSFEILNGYTF
D: TRBD1; V: TRBV27; size: few; J: TRBJ1-6; DNA: TGTGCCAGCAGACCCGACAGGGGTTCACCCCTCCACTTT; CDR3: CASRPDRGSPLHF
D: -; V: TRBV3-1; size: many; J: TRBJ1-2; DNA: TGTGCCAGCAGCCCGACTGGAAATGGCTACACCTTC; CDR3: CASSPTGNGYTF
D: TRBD2; V: TRBV4-2; size: many; J: TRBJ2-7; DNA: TGTGCCAGCAGCCAAGAGACTAGCGTTCACTACGAGCAGTACTTC; CDR3: CASSQETSVHYEQYF
D: -; V: TRBV20-1; size: -; J: TRBJ2-5; DNA: TGCAGTGCTAGAGATGCTCGCAGGCGCCCAGGAGAGACCCAGTACTTC; CDR3: CSARDARRRPGETQYF
D: TRBD2; V: TRBV5-6; size: few; J: TRBJ2-3; DNA: TGTGCCAGCAGCTCCGGGGGGACCGTCGATACGCAGTATTTT; CDR3: CASSSGGTVDTQYF
D: TRBD2; V: TRBV11-3; size: -; J: TRBJ2-1; DNA: TGTGCCAGCAGCGCCCGGACTAGCGGGGGTTACAATGAGCAGTTCTTC; CDR3: CASSARTSGGYNEQFF
D: -; V: TRBV20-1; size: few; J: TRBJ2-3; DNA: TGCAGTGCTAGTACTCCCGTTAGCGGAGACGTCACAGATACGCAGTATTTT; CDR3: CSASTPVSGDVTDTQYF
D: -; V: TRBV5-1; size: -; J: TRBJ1-1; DNA: TGCGCCAGCAGCCAAACTCGACAGTGGCCTTTGAACACTGAAGCTTTCTTT; CDR3: CASSQTRQWPLNTEAFF
D: TRBD2; V: TRBV20-1; size: few; J: TRBJ2-7; DNA: TGCAGTGCTAGAGATCTTACGGGGGGGCCAAATGAGCAGTACTTC; CDR3: CSARDLTGGPNEQYF
D: -; V: TRBV28; size: -; J: TRBJ2-7; DNA: TGTGCCAGCAGTTGGCGGACAGCCTACGAGCAGTACTTC; CDR3: CASSWRTAYEQYF
D: -; V: TRBV28; size: -; J: TRBJ2-7; DNA: TGTGCCAGCAGTTTAGGGGCAGAGTACGAGCAGTACTTC; CDR3: CASSLGAEYEQYF
D: -; V: TRBV9; size: few; J: TRBJ2-3; DNA: TGTGCCAGCAGCGTAGAAGCTCCCAGCACAGATACGCAGTATTTT; CDR3: CASSVEAPSTDTQYF
D: -; V: TRBV2; size: few; J: TRBJ1-2; DNA: TGTGCCAGCAGTGTTACAGGTTCTATCGGCTACACCTTC; CDR3: CASSVTGSIGYTF
D: -; V: TRBV12-3/TRBV12-4; size: many; J: TRBJ2-3; DNA: TGTGCCAGCAGTTTATCGCGGGGGCCCCTCACAGATACGCAGTATTTT; CDR3: CASSLSRGPLTDTQYF
D: -; V: TRBV7-6; size: many; J: TRBJ2-3; DNA: TGTGCCAGCAGCTTAGCCCGGGTCACAGATACGCAGTATTTT; CDR3: CASSLARVTDTQYF
D: -; V: TRBV20-1; size: -; J: TRBJ2-7; DNA: TGCAGTGCTAGAGAGGGTACCCTCCCTTACGAGCAGTACTTC; CDR3: CSAREGTLPYEQYF
D: -; V: TRBV24-1; size: -; J: TRBJ2-7; DNA: TGTGCCACCAGGTGCGGGGACGAGCAGTACTTC; CDR3: CATRCGDEQYF
D: TRBD2; V: TRBV4-1; size: -; J: TRBJ2-3; DNA: TGCGCCAGCAGCCAAGATTTGGAGCGGGGGGTCACAGATACGCTGTATTTT; CDR3: CASSQDLERGVTDTLYF
D: -; V: TRBV7-2; size: few; J: TRBJ1-5; DNA: TGTGCCAGCAGCTTGATGAACAGCAATCAGCCCCAGCATTTT; CDR3: CASSLMNSNQPQHF
D: -; V: TRBV5-6; size: -; J: TRBJ2-1; DNA: TGTGCCAGCAGCCCCGATCCGTTCACTGAGCAGTTCTTC; CDR3: CASSPDPFTEQFF
D: TRBD2; V: TRBV20-1; size: few; J: TRBJ2-1; DNA: TGCAGTGCTAGAGATCGTGGTGCGGGAGGAGATTCCTACAATGAGCAGTTCTTC; CDR3: CSARDRGAGGDSYNEQFF
D: TRBD2; V: TRBV20-1; size: few; J: TRBJ2-7; DNA: TGCAGTGCCCAAGAAACAGCTAGCGGGAGGTACGAGCAGTACTTC; CDR3: CSAQETASGRYEQYF
D: -; V: TRBV6-5; size: -; J: TRBJ2-3; DNA: TGTGCCAGCAGTTACGGACAGTTGACAGATACGCAGTATTTT; CDR3: CASSYGQLTDTQYF